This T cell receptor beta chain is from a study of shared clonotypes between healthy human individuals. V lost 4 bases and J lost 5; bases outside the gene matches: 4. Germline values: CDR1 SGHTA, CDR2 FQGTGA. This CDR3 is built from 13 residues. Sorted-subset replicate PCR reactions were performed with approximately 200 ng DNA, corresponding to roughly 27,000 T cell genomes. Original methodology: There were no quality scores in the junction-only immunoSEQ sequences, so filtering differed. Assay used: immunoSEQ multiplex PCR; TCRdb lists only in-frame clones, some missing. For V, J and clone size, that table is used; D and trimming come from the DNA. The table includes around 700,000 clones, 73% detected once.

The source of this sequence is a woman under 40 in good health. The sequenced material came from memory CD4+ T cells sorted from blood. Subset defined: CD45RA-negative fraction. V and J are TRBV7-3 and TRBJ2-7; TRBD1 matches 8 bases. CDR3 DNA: TGTGCCAGCAGCTCGACAGGGGAAAACGAGCAGTACTTC. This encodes CASSSTGENEQYF.